This is a list of T cell receptor beta chains from one sample in a study of blood T cells in healthy people across ages. TCRdb reprocessed the 5' RACE reads via MiXCR and lists one record per CDR3 protein. The repertoire holds more than 900,000 distinct CDR3 sequences, with about 23% as singletons. The same sample was also used in a study of T cells of mothers and their children.

The sequencing input was blood. The receptors shown here come from a girl aged 2 to 10 in good health. Each CDR3 is given with its conserved first and last residue. Clone size is not always given. Where it is, it says once, few, many or a class for expanded clones.

J | size | V | CDR3
TRBJ2-3 | - | TRBV28 | CASNLLAEKDTQYF
TRBJ2-3 | - | TRBV5-1 | CASSLAPSRERDTQYF
TRBJ1-5 | few | TRBV5-5 | CASSIQNSNQPQHF
- | - | TRBV3-1 | CASSPGLARVGEQYF
- | - | TRBV6-6 | CASHGPPGANVLTF
TRBJ2-6 | few | TRBV11-2 | CASSLVARGNSGANVLTF
TRBJ1-1 | few | TRBV28 | CASSTPRESWTEAFF
TRBJ1-2 | - | TRBV7-9 | CASSFDSPRVPYGYTF
TRBJ1-4 | - | TRBV4-3 | CASSQGTDVSNEKLFF
TRBJ2-1 | - | TRBV28 | CASSLMGLAGNNEQFF
TRBJ1-2 | few | TRBV6-6 | CATSQGGYTF
TRBJ2-3 | - | TRBV11-2 | CASSGTTSGGPGDTQYF
TRBJ2-5 | - | TRBV12-3/TRBV12-4 | CASSPAPETQYF
TRBJ1-2 | - | TRBV18 | CASLESTNRWVTF
TRBJ2-1 | - | TRBV7-9 | CASSLDQRGGPRAYNEQFF
TRBJ2-1 | few | TRBV27 | CASKIAGVSYNEQFF
TRBJ2-7 | - | TRBV20-1 | CSARSYELAGDSYEQYF
TRBJ2-5 | - | TRBV7-9 | CASNPMAENQYQETQYF
TRBJ1-5 | - | TRBV2 | CASRGQTNQPQHF
TRBJ2-5 | few | TRBV9 | CASSVEGGLARETQYF
TRBJ2-7 | - | TRBV4-3 | CASSQDGGGAYYEQYF
TRBJ1-1 | - | TRBV3-1 | CASSQKTGGIAEAFF
TRBJ2-1 | - | TRBV19 | CASNLQGNYNEQFF
TRBJ1-1 | - | TRBV20-1 | CSALTFGQEEHEAFF
TRBJ2-2 | - | TRBV7-2 | CANSLKGGDTGELFF
TRBJ1-6 | - | TRBV3-1 | CASSQGYLGGTEDNSPLHF
TRBJ1-5 | - | TRBV12-3/TRBV12-4 | CASSFPAQPQHF
- | few | TRBV6-6 | CASSTGGSWRNEQFF
TRBJ2-5 | few | TRBV28 | CASSRGAGDQETQYF
TRBJ2-1 | few | TRBV4-1 | CASSQDRDSSYNEQFF
TRBJ2-1 | - | TRBV7-7 | CASSLDDTYNEQFF
TRBJ2-1 | few | TRBV7-8 | CASRTSGSPGNEQFF
TRBJ2-5 | - | TRBV28 | CASSPPRDRVYEEQYF
TRBJ1-2 | - | TRBV7-2 | CASSPQDRGLGYTF
TRBJ2-4 | few | TRBV4-2 | CASSQDGQLAKNIQYF
TRBJ2-1 | few | TRBV5-1 | CASSLRATSGGLSSSYNEQFF
- | - | TRBV29-1 | CSGKGGYEQFF
TRBJ2-6 | - | TRBV12-5 | CASGLVGANVLTF
TRBJ1-4 | - | TRBV12-3/TRBV12-4 | CASGIAGVNEKLFF
TRBJ2-1 | few | TRBV11-2 | CASSLTGALSSYNEQFF
TRBJ1-5 | few | TRBV27 | CASSLDGTGYSNRPQHF
TRBJ2-7 | - | TRBV7-2 | CASSLKLAGAAFLYEQYF
TRBJ2-2 | - | TRBV7-2 | CASSLRQGYTGELFF
TRBJ1-4 | few | TRBV6-1 | CASSDRNVNEKLFF
TRBJ2-1 | - | TRBV29-1 | CSVEDRGDYNEQFF
TRBJ2-7 | - | TRBV11-2 | CASSPRTFYEQYF
- | - | TRBV4-1 | CASSQVGVPEYEQYF
TRBJ2-1 | few | TRBV4-3 | CASSQDRASGYNEQFF